This T cell receptor beta chain was observed in a study of T cell responses to AZD1222 COVID-19 vaccine. Study-wide results and caveats: Only a handful of AZD1222 recipients tested seropositive at baseline. Nearly half of the spike-specific TCRs reportedly recognize variant regions that carry no mutations. In a largely white British group with more females than males, clonal diversity was possibly underestimated.

V shed 4 bases, J shed 0 bases, and the junction held 3 bases outside the gene matches. Germline-derived CDR1 and CDR2 are LGHDT and YNNKEL (reference sequence). The CDR3 length is 15 residues. Second doses that came at about 4 or about 12 weeks were put together. Only in-frame clones appear in the TCRdb table, and some are missing; sequencing was by immunoSEQ multiplex PCR. The sample consists of 140,000 to 150,000 clones, 92% of them appearing once. As for this clone: Its specificity is unknown.

Here the sequenced sample was peripheral blood, taken 28 days after the second AZD1222 dose. This TCR came from an adult who received the AZD1222 COVID-19 vaccine. The rearrangement links TRBV3-1 (or the pseudogene TRBV3-2) to TRBJ1-5, with 7 bases matching TRBD1. As DNA, the CDR3 is TGTGCCAGCAGCCCCGGACAGGATAGCAATCAGCCCCAGCATTTT. Translating gives CASSPGQDSNQPQHF.